A single sample gave rise to the 27 T cell receptor beta chains below, sequenced in a study of cytomegalovirus exposure and HLA in healthy donors. PCR primers comprised 60 Vbeta and 13 Jbeta primers. Measured with immunoSEQ multiplex PCR; TCRdb has only the in-frame clones, and not every one. This repertoire shows roughly 130,000 clones, 80% found once; its top ten account for 1%. The sample taken for sequencing was PBMCs. All receptors come from a man aged 35 to 55 in good health and CMV-seronegative.

This chain's CDR3 is CASSQATGYGYTF. Written as DNA, the CDR3 is TGCGCCAGCAGCCAAGCAACAGGCTATGGCTACACCTTC. This chain connects TRBV4-1 to TRBJ1-2; maybe TRBD1 (5 bases). The length of the CDR3 is 13 residues. V was shortened by 1 base and J by 4 bases, with 7 bases between the two germline ends. CDR1 MGHRA and CDR2 YSYEKL come from the germline V gene.

The chain couples TRBV5-4 to TRBJ1-1; perhaps TRBD1 as D (6 bases). Germline V gene data show CDR1 as SGHNT and CDR2 as YYREEE (reference sequence). The CDR3 contains 13 residues. V was clipped by 4 bases and J by 0 bases, with 7 bases between them. In DNA, the CDR3 is TGTGCCAGCAGCCGGGACATGAACACTGAAGCTTTCTTT. Amino acids: CASSRDMNTEAFF.

V and J are TRBV18 and TRBJ1-1, with a weak D call TRBD1 (5 bases). V lost 1 base, J lost 4 bases, and 10 bases lay in between. Germline V gene lookup returns CDR1 KGHSH and CDR2 LQKENI. This CDR3 spans 14 amino acids. As DNA, the CDR3 is TGTGCCAGCTCACCACGTTTGGGGGGCACTGAAGCTTTCTTT. Residues: CASSPRLGGTEAFF.

This clone has just one count. The genes are TRBV9 and TRBJ1-3, with TRBD1 as a possible D gene (5 bases). Deletions cut 2 bases from V and 16 bases from J, with 16 bases between. This CDR3 is built from 12 residues. Germline V gene data show CDR1 as SGDLS and CDR2 as YYNGEE. Here the CDR3 reads CASSVVEGTPYF. The DNA of the CDR3 is TGTGCCAGCAGCGTTGTGGAGGGGACGCCGTATTTT.

The J gene is TRBJ1-2, the V gene TRBV10-3; D is uncertain. Germline lookup yields CDR1 ENHRY and CDR2 SYGVKD. The CDR3 contains 13 residues. The germline V and J ends were trimmed by 1 base and 4 bases, with 7 bases remaining between them. CDR3 sequence (DNA): TGTGCCATCAGTGAGTTCCCCTCCTATGGCTACACCTTC. Its translation: CAISEFPSYGYTF.

This sequence joins TRBV11-2 and TRBJ2-5, with D uncertain. The germline V and J ends were trimmed by 1 base and 0 bases, with 6 bases remaining between them. Per the germline V gene, CDR1 is SGHAT and CDR2 is FQNNGV. The CDR3 has 14 amino acids. CDR3 in amino acids: CASSLGRYQETQYF. The DNA for the CDR3 is TGTGCCAGCAGCTTAGGTAGATACCAAGAGACCCAGTACTTC. The full variable domain, its missing parts supplied by reference TRBV11-2 and TRBJ2-5, is EAGVAQSPRYKIIEKRQSVAFWCNPISGHATLYWYQQILGQGPKLLIQFQNNGVVDDSQLPKDRFSAERLKGVDSTLKIQPAKLEDSAVYLCASSLGRYQETQYFGPGTRLLVL.

V and J are TRBV6-5 and TRBJ1-2; 7 nucleotides agree with TRBD1. The CDR3 contains 13 residues. Germline loops: CDR1 MNHEY, CDR2 SVGAGI. The J segment lost 6 bases and the V segment lost 6 bases, leaving 7 bases of the junction unmatched. CDR3 nucleotide sequence: TGTGCCAGCAGACCTTCCGGGACAGATGGCTACACCTTC. Translation: CASRPSGTDGYTF.

The rearrangement links TRBV2 to TRBJ1-1; 8 nucleotides line up with TRBD1. This CDR3 has 13 amino acids. Germline CDR1 is SNHLY and CDR2 is FYNNEI. The junction had 2 bases not matched to a gene; V was cut back by 6 bases and J by 2 bases. Here the CDR3 reads CASRGQGNTEAFF. The CDR3 DNA follows: TGTGCCAGCAGAGGACAGGGAAACACTGAAGCTTTCTTT.

The chain joins TRBV6-5 to TRBJ1-2; 9 nucleotides match TRBD1. The CDR3 is 13 amino acids. CDR1 is MNHEY and CDR2 is SVGAGI in the germline V gene. V lost 6 bases, J lost 4 bases, and 3 bases stayed unmatched. This CDR3 is CASSEQGAYGYTF. The CDR3 nucleotides read TGTGCCAGCAGCGAACAGGGGGCCTATGGCTACACCTTC.

V usage is TRBV29-1 and J usage is TRBJ2-1; D perhaps matches TRBD2 (6 bases). CDR3 length: 12 residues. V lost 6 bases to trimming and J lost 8 bases, with 14 bases between them. Germline loops: CDR1 SQVTM, CDR2 ANQGSEA. CDR3 protein: CSVVGGGDEQFF. CDR3 DNA: TGCAGCGTGGTGGGTGGCGGGGATGAGCAGTTCTTC.

Only one count was recorded for this clone. The chain employs TRBV5-4 and TRBJ1-1; tentative D call: TRBD1 (5 bases). The CDR3 spans 14 residues. CDR1 is SGHNT, CDR2 YYREEE, per germline (reference sequence). With 4 bases removed from V and 1 base from J, the gap between germline ends came to 11 bases. The CDR3 spells CASSPDIGNTEAFF. CDR3 sequence (DNA): TGTGCCAGCAGCCCGGACATTGGGAACACTGAAGCTTTCTTT.

The chain employs TRBV1 and TRBJ2-5; the table assigns TRBD1, which was not confirmed against the DNA. TRBV1 is recorded as a pseudogene. This CDR3 region has 17 residues. CDR3 coding DNA: TGCACCAGCAGCGCTTCCATTCCCGGGACAGGGGAAGAGACCCAGTACTTC. As protein: CTSSASIPGTGEETQYF.

The chain combines TRBV15 with TRBJ2-1; 7 positions match TRBD2. Trimming removed 4 bases from V and 7 bases from J; junction bases left unmatched: 13. The CDR3 is made up of 16 amino acids. CDR1 and CDR2 (germline): LNHNV, YYDKDF (reference sequence). The CDR3 DNA reads as TGTGCCACCAGCATCCTTTGGGGGGAGGGGCGGAATGAGCAGTTCTTC. Translation: CATSILWGEGRNEQFF.

In its sample, this clone was seen once. The rearrangement joins TRBV19 to TRBJ2-5, with TRBD2 as a possible D gene (6 bases). Germline CDR1 is LNHDA and CDR2 is SQIVND (reference sequence). The CDR3 has 13 residues. Trimming cost V 3 bases and J 4 bases, with 9 bases left between them. CDR3 bases: TGTGCCAGTAGTATGGCCGGGGGAGAGACCCAGTACTTC. Protein: CASSMAGGETQYF.

The rearrangement links TRBV6-1 to TRBJ1-4, with no clear D. Trimming took off 4 bases at V and 0 bases at J, with 6 bases between the two ends. The CDR3 has 14 residues. Germline CDR1 reads MNHNS; CDR2 reads SASEGT. CDR3 coding DNA: TGTGCCAGCAGTGGTTACTCAACTAATGAAAAACTGTTTTTT. Protein product: CASSGYSTNEKLFF.

This clone was counted once. The J gene is TRBJ2-5, the V gene TRBV7-2; TRBD2 matches at 16 bases. Germline V CDR1 and CDR2: SGHTA, FQGNSA. Trimming removed 4 bases from V and 4 bases from J; junction bases left unmatched: 9. The CDR3 extends over 18 amino acids. The CDR3 DNA reads as TGTGCCAGCAGCTCCGGGGGACTAGCGGGAGGGGCAGGAGAGACCCAGTACTTC. As protein: CASSSGGLAGGAGETQYF.

V usage is TRBV19 and J usage is TRBJ2-7; D is unresolved. Trimming shortened V by 8 bases and J by 2 bases, and 19 bases separated the two germline ends. The CDR3 covers 15 residues. The V gene's germline CDR1 is LNHDA and CDR2 SQIVND (reference sequence). DNA of the CDR3: TGTGCCAGTTCGACGCCCCCGAGCACTACCTACGAGCAGTACTTC. As protein: CASSTPPSTTYEQYF. Based on the CDR3 plus reference TRBV19 and TRBJ2-7, the full variable domain is DGGITQSPKYLFRKEGQNVTLSCEQNLNHDAMYWYRQDPGQGLRLIYYSQIVNDFQKGDIAEGYSVSREKKESFPLTVTSAQKNPTAFYLCASSTPPSTTYEQYFGPGTRLTVT.

V usage is TRBV5-4 and J usage is TRBJ2-1; 10 bases fit TRBD2. This CDR3 region has 15 residues. V shed 4 bases and J 5 bases; nucleotides not matched to a gene: 6. CDR1 and CDR2 (germline): SGHNT, YYREEE (reference sequence). CDR3 in amino acids: CASSRSGGDNNEQFF. CDR3 DNA: TGTGCCAGCAGCCGAAGCGGGGGGGACAACAATGAGCAGTTCTTC.

The chain recombines TRBV9 with TRBJ2-1; 9 bases fit TRBD2. This CDR3 has 18 amino acids. V lost 3 bases and J lost 0; bases outside the gene matches: 10. The V gene's germline CDR1 is SGDLS and CDR2 YYNGEE. The CDR3 loop reads CASSDVRTSVSSYNEQFF. CDR3 bases: TGTGCCAGCAGCGATGTCCGGACTAGCGTTAGCTCCTACAATGAGCAGTTCTTC.

The rearrangement joins TRBV2 to TRBJ2-4; D gene unclear. This CDR3 region has 14 residues. Trimming pared 6 bases from V and 3 bases from J, leaving 12 bases between. The V gene's germline CDR1 is SNHLY and CDR2 FYNNEI. CDR3: CASSPTDLKNIQYF. The CDR3 DNA reads TGTGCCAGCAGCCCTACAGACCTCAAAAACATTCAGTACTTC.

The chain carries TRBV10-3 and TRBJ1-2; D is ambiguous. Germline CDR1 is ENHRY and CDR2 is SYGVKD. V was cut by 0 bases and J by 8 bases, with 19 bases left in between. The CDR3 is made up of 16 amino acids. CDR3 nucleotides: TGTGCCATCAGTGAGTCCGGAACAGTTTTTAAAGAGGGCTACACCTTC. Amino acids: CAISESGTVFKEGYTF.

The chain joins TRBV30 to TRBJ2-1; possibly TRBD2 for D (7 bases). The length of the CDR3 is 12 residues. The germline CDR1 and CDR2 sequences are GTSNPN and SVGIG (reference sequence). Between the trimmed V and J ends, which lost 8 bases and 4 bases, there was a span of 12 bases. The CDR3 DNA sequence: TGTGCCGGGGGGGCCCCATACAATGAGCAGTTCTTC. Translated: CAGGAPYNEQFF.

The chain is built from TRBV25-1 and TRBJ2-2, with TRBD1 matching over 9 bases. CDR1 is MGHDK, CDR2 SYGVNS, per germline. The junction had 2 bases not matched to a gene; V was cut back by 1 base and J by 5 bases. This CDR3 comprises 15 residues. The CDR3 sequence is CASSEWTGETGELFF. DNA of the CDR3: TGTGCCAGCAGTGAATGGACAGGGGAAACCGGGGAGCTGTTTTTT.

The J gene is TRBJ2-1, the V gene TRBV4-2; perhaps TRBD2 as D (6 bases). Germline assignment: CDR1 LGHNA and CDR2 YNFKEQ. Trimming cost V 5 bases and J 4 bases, with 15 bases left between them. The CDR3 length is 15 residues. This CDR3 is CASSRAGNTYNEQFF. The CDR3, as DNA: TGTGCCAGCAGCAGGGCGGGGAACACGTACAATGAGCAGTTCTTC.

The chain's CDR3 is CASSLWGEDRGNTIYF. Here the CDR3 DNA reads TGTGCCAGCAGTTTATGGGGGGAAGACAGGGGAAACACCATATATTTT. This chain connects TRBV28 to TRBJ1-3; TRBD1 might be the D (6 bases). Trimming took 0 bases from V and 4 from J, leaving 13 bases between them. CDR1 is MDHEN, CDR2 SYDVKM, per germline. The CDR3 has 16 amino acids.

The rearrangement joins TRBV5-6 to TRBJ2-7, with 12 positions matching TRBD2. Germline V gives CDR1 SGHDT, CDR2 YYEEEE. The junction had 2 bases not matched to a gene; V was cut back by 0 bases and J by 4 bases. The CDR3 consists of 15 residues. Here the CDR3 reads CASSLATSGGYEQYF. The CDR3, as DNA: TGTGCCAGCAGCTTGGCCACTAGCGGGGGGTACGAGCAGTACTTC.

The V gene is TRBV14, the J gene TRBJ1-1, with D possibly being TRBD1 (5 bases). From germline, CDR1 is SGHDN and CDR2 FVKESK. V dropped 7 bases and J dropped 1 base, with 10 bases sitting between them. This CDR3 comprises 13 residues. Here the CDR3 reads CASTQGANTEAFF. The CDR3 DNA is TGTGCCAGCACCCAGGGAGCGAACACTGAAGCTTTCTTT.